What follows describes a single T cell receptor (beta chain). This clonotype was detected only a few times. The antigen it recognizes is unknown. No base quality values were provided; no much bigger clone lies one nucleotide off. The data derive from a study of blood T cells in healthy people across ages (dated by TCRdb to between 2014 and 2017). Regarding the study in general: In model experiments, template switching captured about one uniquely barcoded TCR beta cDNA molecule for every two T cells. Age-related changes in TCR beta repertoire diversity were measured in the study by deep sequencing normalized with unique cDNA molecular identifiers. The donors were divided into four age groups: young (average around 16 years), middle-aged (approximately 41), aged (around 59) and long-lived (about 79). The study analyzed two additional independent replicas of 1 million unique cDNA reads from the same blood draw for two donors, one aged 18 to 29 and one aged 80 or older. Donors of different ages were randomly distributed across sequencing lanes to avoid experimental bias.

Donors were approximately 42 systemically healthy Caucasian individuals from Russia aged about 6 to 100 years. Around 9.9 milliliters of peripheral blood were collected from each donor into EDTA-treated Vacutainer tubes. PBMCs were isolated by Ficoll-Paque density-gradient centrifugation, with at least 6.5 million obtained per sample. Total RNA, at least 6 micrograms per sample, was extracted from PBMCs with Trizol reagent. For every donor, flow cytometry on a PBMC aliquot measured the percentage of naive CD45RAhigh/CD27high T cells. Results the study describes overall, beyond this receptor: Donor CMV infection status was unknown, potentially confounding age-related changes in expanded clonotypes. Estimates of total diversity from one million sequenced T cells were regarded as lower bounds and underestimates. Conclusive comparison of naive and antigen-experienced compartments was prevented by the profiling of bulk unsorted PBMCs. As age increased, observed TCR beta diversity per million T cells dropped in a roughly linear way, and a significant reduction was already evident by age approximately 40. A strong correlation was found between observed TCR beta diversity and the percentage of naive T cells measured by flow cytometry. The long-lived group showed more naive CD4+ T cells, fewer expanded clones and increased TCR diversity than the aged group, suggesting age selection.

Preparation of the library involved 5' RACE. A second about 6 to 11 cycle PCR used a sample-barcoded 5' primer and a J-beta primer mix. Each TCR beta cDNA molecule received a unique molecular identifier from a template-switch 5' adaptor carrying 12 random nucleotides. Each sample yielded at least 2.5 million CDR3-containing paired-end reads. The Mint cDNA synthesis kit, primed by a TRBC-specific oligonucleotide, was used to synthesize first-strand cDNA from all RNA. Following uracil-DNA glycosylase treatment, all cDNA underwent a first 18-cycle PCR with the universal primers M1SS and BC2_uni_R. The paper's data handling went like this. For normalization, 1 million high-quality reads, each with a distinct molecular identifier, were randomly selected from each sample. Reads sharing molecular identifiers were discarded rather than binned into consensus sequences. MiTCR, set to a Q25 quality threshold and the strictest error-elimination algorithm, was used for CDR3 identification, clonotype clustering and error correction. A nonparametric unseen species model using Euler transformation provided a lower-bound estimate of total TCR beta diversity. The raw public data were reprocessed by TCRdb itself: fastp quality trimming at Q25, MiXCR clonotype calling, in-frame beta chains only. Entries are consolidated by CDR3 protein sequence, retaining the most common genes and DNA. V and J calls and clone size were set by TCRdb, not the authors. The sample table records fewer than 2,000,000 distinct CDR3 sequences; about 39% of these occur just once. 23% of the sample is in the top ten clones.

Spanning cysteine to phenylalanine, the CDR3 consists of 13 amino acids. Just CDR3 DNA is preserved here, 39 bases in frame from base 1. A distance of 18 bases separates the germline ends of V and J, which lose 7 bases and 6 bases respectively. Reading the germline V gene gives CDR1 SQVTM and CDR2 ANQGSEA. The rearranged chain carries TRBV29-1 and TRBJ1-1, with TRBD1 as a weak D call on 5 bases. The sequence was collected from a human donor in good health. Sequencing was performed on blood. This receptor carries the CDR3 CSARPLIGAEAFF. The DNA sequence reads TGCAGCGCTCGACCCCTGATAGGGGCTGAAGCTTTCTTT.